The T cell receptor (beta chain) under discussion was sequenced for a study of T cell changes during pregnancy in multiple sclerosis. This CDR3 has 14 amino acids. CDR1 is MNHEY, CDR2 SVGAGI, per germline. Deletions cut 5 bases from V and 6 bases from J, with 14 bases between. Only in-frame clones appear in the TCRdb table, and some are missing; sequencing was by immunoSEQ multiplex PCR. Of approximately 88,000 clones in the sample, almost 95% were seen once. The sequenced sample was peripheral blood, obtained in the third trimester of pregnancy. The sequence was collected from a female donor with multiple sclerosis, enrolled in a pregnancy study. This chain links TRBV6-5 with TRBJ2-1; possibly TRBD2 for D (6 bases). CDR3 coding DNA: TGTGCCAGCAGTAGCGGGCCGACGTCCAATGAGCAGTTCTTC. It codes for CASSSGPTSNEQFF.